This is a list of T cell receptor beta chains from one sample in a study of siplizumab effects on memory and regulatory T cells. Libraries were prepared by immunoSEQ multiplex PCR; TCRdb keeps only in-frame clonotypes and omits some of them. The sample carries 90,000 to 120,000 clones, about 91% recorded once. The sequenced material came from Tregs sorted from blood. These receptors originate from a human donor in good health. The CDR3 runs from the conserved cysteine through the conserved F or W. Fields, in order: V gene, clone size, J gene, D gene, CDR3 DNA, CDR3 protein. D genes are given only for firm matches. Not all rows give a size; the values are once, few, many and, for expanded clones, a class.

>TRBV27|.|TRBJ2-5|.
TGTGCCAGCAGTGCACAAGTCCTGGGGACCCAGTACTTC
CASSAQVLGTQYF
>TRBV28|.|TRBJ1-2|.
TGTGCCAGCAGTTTTAGGCGCAGCTATGGCTACACCTTC
CASSFRRSYGYTF
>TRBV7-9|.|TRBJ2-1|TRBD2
TGTGCCAGCATGCCGGCTAGCGGAGCTCTGATAAGAGAGCAGTTCTTC
CASMPASGALIREQFF
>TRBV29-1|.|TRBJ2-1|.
TGCAGCGTTGCCCACGGGGCACTTTACAATGAGCAGTTCTTC
CSVAHGALYNEQFF
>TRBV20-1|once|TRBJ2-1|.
TGCAGTGCTGCATCGGACTCTGAGCAGTTCTTC
CSAASDSEQFF
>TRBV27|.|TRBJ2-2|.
TGTGCCAGCAGCCGTGGCTGGGCCGGGGAGCTGTTTTTT
CASSRGWAGELFF
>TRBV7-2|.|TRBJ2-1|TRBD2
TGTGCCAGCAGCTTTGGACTAGCGGATGAGCAGTTCTTC
CASSFGLADEQFF
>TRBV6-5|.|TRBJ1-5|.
TGTGCCAGCAGTGGTGCCGGGGCCGGTCAGCCCCAGCATTTT
CASSGAGAGQPQHF
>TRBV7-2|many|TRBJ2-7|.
TGTGCCAGCAGCTTGACAGTCCAGTACTTC
CASSLTVQYF
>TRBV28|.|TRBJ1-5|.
TGTGCCAGCAGCAGGGGATTTCAGCCCCAGCATTTT
CASSRGFQPQHF
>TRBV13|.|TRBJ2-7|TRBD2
TGTGCCAGCAGCTTAGGGCGGGAGGGATACGAGCAGTACTTC
CASSLGREGYEQYF
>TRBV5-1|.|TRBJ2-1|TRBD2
TGCGCCAGCGGGAGGGACGGGAGCTCCTACAATGAGCAGTTCTTC
CASGRDGSSYNEQFF
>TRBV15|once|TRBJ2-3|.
TGTGCCACCAGCAGAGATGGGGGGGCGGGAGATACGCAGTATTTT
CATSRDGGAGDTQYF
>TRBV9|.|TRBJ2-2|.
TGTGCCAGCAGCGCCCCCAACGGGGCAGCCGGGGAGCTGTTTTTT
CASSAPNGAAGELFF
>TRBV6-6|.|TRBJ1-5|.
TGTGCCAGCAGCAGGGGAGCGCAGCCCCAGCATTTT
CASSRGAQPQHF
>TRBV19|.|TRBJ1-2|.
TGTGCCAGTAGTATGTCGGGCCAATACTATGGCTACACCTTC
CASSMSGQYYGYTF
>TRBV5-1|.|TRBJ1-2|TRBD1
TGCGCCAGCAGCTCCTTACAGGGGGCCTATGGCTACACCTTC
CASSSLQGAYGYTF
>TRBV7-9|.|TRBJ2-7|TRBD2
TGTGCCAGCAGCTTAGCCAACATAGCGGGAGGCAAGAACGAGCAGTACTTC
CASSLANIAGGKNEQYF
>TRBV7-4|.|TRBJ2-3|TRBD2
TGTGCCAGCAGCTCGGGACTAGCGGGAGGCTTCCGTGGGGCGGGAACGCAGTATTTT
CASSSGLAGGFRGAGTQYF
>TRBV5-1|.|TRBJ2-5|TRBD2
TGCGCCAGCAGCTCCGGACTAGCGGGGGGCTTGTACCAAGAGACCCAGTACTTC
CASSSGLAGGLYQETQYF
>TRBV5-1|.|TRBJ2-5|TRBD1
TGCGCCAGCAGCTTGGAGAGGGGGCGAAAGACCCAGTACTTC
CASSLERGRKTQYF
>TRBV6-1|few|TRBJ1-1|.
TGTGCCAGCAAGGTCCTTCTAAACACTGAAGCTTTCTTT
CASKVLLNTEAFF
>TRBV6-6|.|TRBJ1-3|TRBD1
TGTGCCAGCAGTTCACGGGACAGGGGAGGAAACACCATATATTTT
CASSSRDRGGNTIYF
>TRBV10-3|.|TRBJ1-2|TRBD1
TGTGCCATCGCCCAAGGGGGGACAGGGATCTATGGCTACACCTTC
CAIAQGGTGIYGYTF
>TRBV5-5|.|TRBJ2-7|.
TGTGCCAGCAGCTGGGCCTCGGGACACTCCTACGAGCAGTACTTC
CASSWASGHSYEQYF
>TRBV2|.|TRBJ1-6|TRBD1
TGTGCCAGCCAGGGGGCTACCAATTCACCCCTCCACTTT
CASQGATNSPLHF
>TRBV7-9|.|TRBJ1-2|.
TGTGCCAGCAGCTTTGAGGGCTATGGCTACACCTTC
CASSFEGYGYTF
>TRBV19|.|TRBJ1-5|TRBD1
TGTGCCAGTAGTATGGGGGACAGGGGAGTGATGGGCAATCAGCCCCAGCATTTT
CASSMGDRGVMGNQPQHF